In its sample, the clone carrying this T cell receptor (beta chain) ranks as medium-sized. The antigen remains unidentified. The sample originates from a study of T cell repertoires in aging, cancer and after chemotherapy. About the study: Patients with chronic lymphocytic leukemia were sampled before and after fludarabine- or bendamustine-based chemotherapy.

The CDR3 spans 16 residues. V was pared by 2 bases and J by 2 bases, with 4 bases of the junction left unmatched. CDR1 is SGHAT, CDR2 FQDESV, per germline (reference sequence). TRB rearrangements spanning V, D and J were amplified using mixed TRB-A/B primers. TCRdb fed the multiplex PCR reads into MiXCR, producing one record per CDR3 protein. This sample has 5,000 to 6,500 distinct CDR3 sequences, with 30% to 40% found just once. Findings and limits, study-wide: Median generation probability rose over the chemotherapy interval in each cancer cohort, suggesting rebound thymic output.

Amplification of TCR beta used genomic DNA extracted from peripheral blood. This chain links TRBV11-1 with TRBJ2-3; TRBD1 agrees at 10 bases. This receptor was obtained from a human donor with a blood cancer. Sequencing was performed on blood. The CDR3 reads CASSLTTGGDTDTQYF. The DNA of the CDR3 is TGTGCCAGCAGCTTAACGACAGGGGGCGACACAGATACGCAGTATTTT.